This TCR beta chain was captured in a study of identifying expanded T cells in peripheral blood. Germline V gene lookup returns CDR1 MGHRA and CDR2 YSYEKL. The CDR3 covers 13 residues. V was cut by 0 bases and J by 4 bases, with 5 bases left in between. Sequenced by immunoSEQ multiplex PCR; TCRdb stores in-frame clones only, minus some. The data contain about 86,000 clones, roughly 81% of them singletons. The TCR sequence derives from a person aged 18-69 years in good health. The source material was blood. The V call is TRBV4-1, the J call TRBJ2-3; D is ambiguous. DNA of the CDR3: TGCGCCAGCAGCCAAGATTCCCCAGATACGCAGTATTTT. Amino acid sequence: CASSQDSPDTQYF.